Sequencing of this T cell receptor (beta chain) was carried out in a study of T-cell reconstitution after alpha-beta-depleted transplantation in children. Unique molecular identifiers were used in preparing the TCRbeta library. MiXCR, applied by TCRdb to the PCR reads, yields one record per CDR3 protein. Of approximately 590,000 distinct CDR3 sequences listed, over 9.5% are singletons. CDR3 length equals 16 residues. The V end was cut by 4 bases, the J end by 1 base, with 19 bases between. Germline V gives CDR1 SQVTM, CDR2 ANQGSEA. This clonotype was seen a few times. This clonotype originated in a human donor who donated a stem cell graft to a child with acute myeloid leukemia. Sequenced here: PBMCs from the stem cell graft donor, sampled from the stem cell graft. The V gene is TRBV29-1, the J gene TRBJ1-1, with D possibly being TRBD1 (6 bases). The CDR3 region is CSVAVHRVNENTEAFF. Written as DNA, the CDR3 is TGCAGCGTTGCTGTGCACAGGGTAAATGAGAACACTGAAGCTTTCTTT.